Listed here are 21 T cell receptor beta chains from one sample, sequenced in a study of blood T cell repertoires in COVID-19. Some clones are missing from TCRdb's copy, which holds only in-frame ones; the method was immunoSEQ multiplex PCR. Found here are some 110,000 clones, more than 80% of them singletons; the top ten hold roughly 3.2%. Material: peripheral blood. All receptors derive from a woman aged 80 or older with COVID-19, enrolled during active disease.

The chain recombines TRBV14 with TRBJ2-1; a weak D match, TRBD1 (5 bases). With 1 base removed from V and 3 bases from J, the gap between germline ends came to 10 bases. In germline, CDR1 is SGHDN, CDR2 FVKESK. The CDR3 is 15 residues long. Here the CDR3 DNA reads TGTGCCAGCAGCCAAGCCCAGGGCCTCTACAATGAGCAGTTCTTC. Protein: CASSQAQGLYNEQFF.

The rearrangement links TRBV18 to TRBJ2-3; 10 nucleotides agree with TRBD2. The germline V gene encodes CDR1 KGHSH and CDR2 LQKENI. This CDR3 comprises 16 residues. V lost 5 bases, J lost 4 bases, and 9 bases stayed unmatched. The CDR3 DNA reads as TGTGCCAGCTCATCCAGAGCGGGAGGGCCTGCAGATACGCAGTATTTT. Translated: CASSSRAGGPADTQYF. The whole variable domain, filled in from reference TRBV18 and TRBJ2-3, reads NAGVMQNPRHLVRRRGQEARLRCSPMKGHSHVYWYRQLPEEGLKFMVYLQKENIIDESGMPKERFSAEFPKEGPSILRIQQVVRGDSAAYFCASSSRAGGPADTQYFGPGTRLTVL.

The sample holds a few counts of this clone. The gene calls are TRBV5-1 and TRBJ1-4; tentatively, D is TRBD1 (6 bases). Germline-derived CDR1 and CDR2 are SGHRS and YFSETQ. Deletions cut 0 bases from V and 8 bases from J, with 17 bases between. The CDR3 is 16 residues long. The chain's CDR3 is CASSLAPQGSGEKLFF. The CDR3 DNA is TGCGCCAGCAGCTTGGCGCCCCAGGGGTCGGGCGAAAAACTGTTTTTT.

V is TRBV7-9 and J is TRBJ1-1; D ambiguous. V was clipped by 3 bases and J by 5 bases, with 10 bases between them. Germline CDR1 and CDR2: SEHNR and FQNEAQ (reference sequence). The CDR3 covers 13 residues. The CDR3 region is CASSFPPQTEAFF. CDR3 DNA: TGTGCCAGCAGCTTTCCGCCACAGACTGAAGCTTTCTTT.

This rearrangement joins TRBV24-1 to TRBJ2-3; TRBD1 matches at 7 bases. Germline V gene sequence: CDR1 KGHDR, CDR2 SFDVKD. This CDR3 comprises 14 residues. V was clipped by 4 bases and J by 4 bases; unmatched bases: 4. The CDR3 reads CATSDQGQPDTQYF. Written as DNA, the CDR3 is TGTGCCACCAGTGACCAGGGACAGCCAGATACGCAGTATTTT.

The rearrangement links TRBV28 to TRBJ2-1; D is unresolved. This CDR3 spans 11 amino acids. Germline assignment: CDR1 MDHEN and CDR2 SYDVKM. Trimming stripped 4 bases from V and 7 bases from J, with 5 bases between. CDR3 protein: CASSSNNEQFF. The CDR3 DNA reads as TGTGCCAGCAGTTCTAATAATGAGCAGTTCTTC.

This chain links TRBV5-1 with TRBJ2-3; 9 bases align to TRBD2. The CDR3 runs 15 residues. CDR1 is SGHRS and CDR2 is YFSETQ in the germline V gene. The V and J ends lost 2 bases and 5 bases, in that order; junction bases with no gene match: 6. The CDR3 spells CASSFSGGRGDTQYF. CDR3 in DNA: TGCGCCAGCAGCTTCAGCGGGGGGCGGGGAGATACGCAGTATTTT.

The chain uses TRBV11-2 and TRBJ2-1, with D perhaps matching TRBD2 (6 bases). The CDR3 contains 14 residues. Germline values: CDR1 SGHAT, CDR2 FQNNGV. The V end was cut by 8 bases, the J end by 4 bases, with 15 bases between. The CDR3 DNA follows: TGTGCCAGCTCGTGGGGCGGGATTTACAATGAGCAGTTCTTC. This codes for CASSWGGIYNEQFF.

In DNA, the CDR3 is TGTGCCAGCAGTTTAGGGCGGGGAAGAGGAAACACCATATATTTT. The encoded protein is CASSLGRGRGNTIYF. This chain uses TRBV27 with TRBJ1-3; unclear D gene. The CDR3 has 15 residues. V shed 2 bases and J shed 4 bases, with 12 bases lying between them. The germline gives CDR1 MNHEY, CDR2 SMNVEV (reference sequence).

The count of this clone is one. V and J are TRBV27 and TRBJ2-6; TRBD1 is a possible D gene (5 bases). From germline, CDR1 is MNHEY and CDR2 SMNVEV (reference sequence). The CDR3 length is 18 residues. V was trimmed by 1 base and J by 0 bases, leaving 13 bases between them. This CDR3 reads CASSLYRGFNSGANVLTF. The CDR3 nucleotides read TGTGCCAGCAGTTTATATAGGGGATTCAACTCTGGGGCCAACGTCCTGACTTTC.

For this clone: The same CDR3 can be traced to other DNA sequences in this sample. This chain connects TRBV7-2 to TRBJ2-7, with a weak D call TRBD1 (7 bases). CDR1 is SGHTA, CDR2 FQGNSA, per germline. The V and J ends lost 4 bases and 4 bases respectively, with 14 bases between them. The CDR3 length is 14 residues. CDR3 in amino acids: CASSSQGGIYEQYF. CDR3 bases: TGTGCCAGCAGCTCGCAGGGGGGAATATACGAGCAGTACTTC.

The DNA of the CDR3 is TGTGCCAGCAGCTTCCCGGGAGCAGAGACCCAGTACTTC. Amino acid sequence: CASSFPGAETQYF. The V gene is TRBV7-9, the J gene TRBJ2-5; D is perhaps TRBD2 (6 bases). The V gene lost 3 bases and the J gene lost 4 bases, with 9 bases spanning the gap. The germline CDR1 and CDR2 sequences are SEHNR and FQNEAQ (reference sequence). The CDR3 is 13 amino acids.

The J gene is TRBJ1-3, the V gene TRBV7-2; D gene unclear. The CDR3 is 15 amino acids. The V end lost 1 base, the J end lost 0 bases, and 7 bases lay between the germline ends. CDR1 and CDR2 (germline): SGHTA, FQGNSA. The CDR3 DNA reads as TGTGCCAGCAGCTTAGGGCGGTCCTCTGGAAACACCATATATTTT. Translating gives CASSLGRSSGNTIYF.

The V call is TRBV2, the J call TRBJ2-7; tentative D call: TRBD1 (5 bases). CDR3 length equals 12 residues. Looked up from germline, CDR1 is SNHLY and CDR2 is FYNNEI. V lost 3 bases and J 4 bases, leaving 7 bases between the germline ends. CDR3 loop: CASSDTGYEQYF. The CDR3, as DNA: TGTGCCAGCAGTGATACAGGATACGAGCAGTACTTC.

The chain links TRBV28 to TRBJ1-3; no clear D. Per the germline V gene, CDR1 is MDHEN and CDR2 is SYDVKM. V was shortened by 2 bases and J by 2 bases, with 13 bases between the two germline ends. CDR3 length: 16 amino acids. The CDR3 DNA reads as TGTGCCAGCAGTTTAGCCCTGCAGATGACTGGAAACACCATATATTTT. Translation: CASSLALQMTGNTIYF.

The genes are TRBV11-2 and TRBJ1-3; TRBD1 is a possible D gene (6 bases). V was pared by 8 bases and J by 6 bases, with 17 bases between. Germline CDR1 and CDR2: SGHAT and FQNNGV. This CDR3 contains 14 residues. This chain's CDR3 is CASGTLRGQNTIYF. The CDR3 coding sequence is TGTGCCAGCGGGACACTAAGGGGTCAAAACACCATATATTTT. Full variable domain (outside the CDR3, taken from reference TRBV11-2 and TRBJ1-3): EAGVAQSPRYKIIEKRQSVAFWCNPISGHATLYWYQQILGQGPKLLIQFQNNGVVDDSQLPKDRFSAERLKGVDSTLKIQPAKLEDSAVYLCASGTLRGQNTIYFGEGSWLTVV.

In this sample, this clone turned up once. The V and J genes are TRBV7-2 and TRBJ2-7; 8 bases match TRBD1. Looked up from germline, CDR1 is SGHTA and CDR2 is FQGNSA. V lost 5 bases, J lost 3 bases, and 15 bases stayed unmatched. The CDR3 totals 17 residues. The CDR3 DNA sequence: TGTGCCAGCAGCCTAAGCCTGGGACAGGAACTCCACTACGAGCAGTACTTC. The encoded protein is CASSLSLGQELHYEQYF.

The chain couples TRBV20-1 to TRBJ2-5; D unclear. Trimming removed 6 bases at V and 3 bases at J, with 8 bases between. This CDR3 has 11 residues. Germline assignment: CDR1 DFQATT and CDR2 SNEGSKA (reference sequence). The CDR3 DNA reads TGCAGTGCCCCCCAAAAAGAGACCCAGTACTTC. Protein product: CSAPQKETQYF.

The V call is TRBV9, the J call TRBJ1-2; TRBD1 agrees at 7 bases. CDR3 length: 15 amino acids. Germline CDR1 is SGDLS and CDR2 is YYNGEE. Losses at the gene ends were 4 bases for V and 6 bases for J; bases not matched to a gene: 12. The CDR3 reads CASSSRGRGLDGYTF. CDR3 sequence (DNA): TGTGCCAGCAGCTCCCGCGGTAGGGGGCTGGATGGCTACACCTTC.

The V and J genes are TRBV4-3 and TRBJ2-1; 8 nucleotides match TRBD2. The CDR3 totals 17 residues. Germline loops: CDR1 LGHNA, CDR2 YSLEER. With V trimmed by 1 base and J by 0 bases, 5 bases remained unmatched. The CDR3 region is CASSQGGLADSYNEQFF. The CDR3 nucleotides are TGCGCCAGCAGCCAAGGTGGACTAGCAGACTCCTACAATGAGCAGTTCTTC.

The V and J genes are TRBV2 and TRBJ2-2, with 14 bases aligning to TRBD2. Germline V lookup: CDR1 SNHLY, CDR2 FYNNEI. The ends lost 9 bases at V and 2 bases at J; junction bases unmatched: 5. The CDR3 totals 16 residues. In nucleotides, the CDR3 is TGTGCCAGGGGACTAGCGGGAGTGGGAAACACCGGGGAGCTGTTTTTT. This translates into CARGLAGVGNTGELFF.